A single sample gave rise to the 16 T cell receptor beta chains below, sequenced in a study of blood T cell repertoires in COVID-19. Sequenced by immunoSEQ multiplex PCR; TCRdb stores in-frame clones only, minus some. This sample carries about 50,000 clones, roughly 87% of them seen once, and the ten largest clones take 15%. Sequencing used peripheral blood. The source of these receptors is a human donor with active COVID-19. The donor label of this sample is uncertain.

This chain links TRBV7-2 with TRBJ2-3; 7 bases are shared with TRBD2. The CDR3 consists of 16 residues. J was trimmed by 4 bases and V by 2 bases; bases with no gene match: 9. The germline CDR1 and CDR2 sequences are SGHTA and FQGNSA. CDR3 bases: TGTGCCAGCAGCTTACTTAGGAGCGGGGCTTCAGATACGCAGTATTTT. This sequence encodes CASSLLRSGASDTQYF. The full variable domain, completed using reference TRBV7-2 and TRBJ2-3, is GAGVSQSPSNKVTEKGKDVELRCDPISGHTALYWYRQSLGQGLEFLIYFQGNSAPDKSGLPSDRFSAERTGGSVSTLTIQRTQQEDSAVYLCASSLLRSGASDTQYFGPGTRLTVL.

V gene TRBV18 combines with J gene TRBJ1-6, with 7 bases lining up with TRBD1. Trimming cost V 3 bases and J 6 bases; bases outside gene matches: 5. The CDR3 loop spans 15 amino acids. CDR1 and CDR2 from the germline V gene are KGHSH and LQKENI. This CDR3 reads CASSPGQAGNSPLHF. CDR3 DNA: TGTGCCAGCTCACCCGGACAGGCGGGTAATTCACCCCTCCACTTT.

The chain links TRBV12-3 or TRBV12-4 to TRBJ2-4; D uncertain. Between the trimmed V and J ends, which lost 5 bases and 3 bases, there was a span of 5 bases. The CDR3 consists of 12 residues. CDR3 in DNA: TGTGCCAGCAGTCGAGACAAAAACATTCAGTACTTC. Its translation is CASSRDKNIQYF.

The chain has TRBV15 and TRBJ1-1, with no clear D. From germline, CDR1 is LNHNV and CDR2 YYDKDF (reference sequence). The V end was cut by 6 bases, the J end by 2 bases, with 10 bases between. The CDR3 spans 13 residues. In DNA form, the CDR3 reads TGTGCCACCAGTATAACAGCAAACACTGAAGCTTTCTTT. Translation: CATSITANTEAFF.

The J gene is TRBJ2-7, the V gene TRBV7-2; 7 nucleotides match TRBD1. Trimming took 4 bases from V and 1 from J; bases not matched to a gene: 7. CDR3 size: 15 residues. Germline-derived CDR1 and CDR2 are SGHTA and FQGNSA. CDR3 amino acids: CASSSRTGSSYEQYF. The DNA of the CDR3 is TGTGCCAGCAGCTCACGGACAGGATCTTCCTACGAGCAGTACTTC.

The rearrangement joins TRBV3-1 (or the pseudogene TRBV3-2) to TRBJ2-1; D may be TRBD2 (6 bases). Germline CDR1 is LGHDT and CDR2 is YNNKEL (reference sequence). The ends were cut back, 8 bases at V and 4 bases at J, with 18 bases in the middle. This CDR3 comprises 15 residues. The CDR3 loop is CASGSPGLRYNEQFF. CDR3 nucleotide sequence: TGTGCCAGCGGATCTCCGGGACTCCGTTACAATGAGCAGTTCTTC.

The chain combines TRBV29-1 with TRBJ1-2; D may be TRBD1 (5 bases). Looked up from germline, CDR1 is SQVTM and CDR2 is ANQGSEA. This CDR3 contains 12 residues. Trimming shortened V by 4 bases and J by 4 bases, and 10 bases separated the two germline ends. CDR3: CSVVRGAYGYTF. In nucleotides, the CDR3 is TGCAGCGTTGTGCGCGGGGCCTATGGCTACACCTTC.

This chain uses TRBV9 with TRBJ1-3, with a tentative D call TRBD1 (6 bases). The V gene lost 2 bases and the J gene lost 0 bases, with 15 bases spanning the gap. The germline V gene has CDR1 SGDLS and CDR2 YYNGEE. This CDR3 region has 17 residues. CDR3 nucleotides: TGTGCCAGCAGCGTGGACGGACAGTCAAGCTCTGGAAACACCATATATTTT. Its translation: CASSVDGQSSSGNTIYF.

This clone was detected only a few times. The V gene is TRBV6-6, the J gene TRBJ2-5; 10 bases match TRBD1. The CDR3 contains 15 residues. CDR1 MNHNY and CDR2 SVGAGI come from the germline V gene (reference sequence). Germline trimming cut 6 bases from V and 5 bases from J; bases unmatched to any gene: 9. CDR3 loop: CASRGTGTGVETQYF. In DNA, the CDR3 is TGTGCCAGCAGAGGAACCGGGACAGGGGTCGAGACCCAGTACTTC.

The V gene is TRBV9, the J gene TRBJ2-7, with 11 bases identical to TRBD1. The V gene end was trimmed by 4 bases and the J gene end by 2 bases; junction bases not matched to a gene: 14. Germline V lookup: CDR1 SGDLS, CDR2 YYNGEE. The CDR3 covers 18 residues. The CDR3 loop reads CASSPGSPRDRGAYEQYF. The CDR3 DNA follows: TGTGCCAGCAGCCCCGGTTCCCCTCGGGACAGGGGGGCCTACGAGCAGTACTTC.

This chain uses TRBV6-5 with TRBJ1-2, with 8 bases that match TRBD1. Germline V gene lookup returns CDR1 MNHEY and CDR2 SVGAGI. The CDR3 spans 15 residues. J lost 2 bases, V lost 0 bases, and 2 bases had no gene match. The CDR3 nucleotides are TGTGCCAGCAGTTACTCGGACAGGGTGAACTATGGCTACACCTTC. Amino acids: CASSYSDRVNYGYTF.

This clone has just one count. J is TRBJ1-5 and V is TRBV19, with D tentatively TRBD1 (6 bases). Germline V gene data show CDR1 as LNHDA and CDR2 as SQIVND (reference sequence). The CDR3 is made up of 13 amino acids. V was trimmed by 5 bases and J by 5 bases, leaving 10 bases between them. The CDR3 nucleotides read TGTGCCAGTAGTCGGACAGCGCATCAGCCCCAGCATTTT. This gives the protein CASSRTAHQPQHF.

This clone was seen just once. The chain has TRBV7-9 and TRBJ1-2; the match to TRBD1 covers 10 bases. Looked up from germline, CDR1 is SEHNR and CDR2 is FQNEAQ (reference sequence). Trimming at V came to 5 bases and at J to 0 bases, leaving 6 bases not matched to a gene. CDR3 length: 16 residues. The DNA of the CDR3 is TGTGCCAGCAGCGTCTGGACAGGGGGGGCTAACTATGGCTACACCTTC. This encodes CASSVWTGGANYGYTF.

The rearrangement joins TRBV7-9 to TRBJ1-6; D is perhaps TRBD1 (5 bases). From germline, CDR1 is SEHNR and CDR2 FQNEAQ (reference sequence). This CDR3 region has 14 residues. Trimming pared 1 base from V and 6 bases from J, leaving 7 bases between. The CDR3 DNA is TGTGCCAGCAGCTTAGACCAGGGTAATTCACCCCTCCACTTT. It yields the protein CASSLDQGNSPLHF.

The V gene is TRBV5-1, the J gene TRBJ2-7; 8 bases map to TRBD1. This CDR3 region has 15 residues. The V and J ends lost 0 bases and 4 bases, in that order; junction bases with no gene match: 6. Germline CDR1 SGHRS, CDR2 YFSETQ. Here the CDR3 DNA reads TGCGCCAGCAGCTTGGGGGGACAGGTGGTATACGAGCAGTACTTC. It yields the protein CASSLGGQVVYEQYF.

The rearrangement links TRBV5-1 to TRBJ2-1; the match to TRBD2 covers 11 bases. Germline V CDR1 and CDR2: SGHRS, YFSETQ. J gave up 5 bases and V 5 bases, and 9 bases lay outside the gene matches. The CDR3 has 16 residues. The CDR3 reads CASSFRGLAVHNEQFF. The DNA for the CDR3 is TGCGCCAGCAGTTTTAGGGGACTAGCGGTTCACAATGAGCAGTTCTTC. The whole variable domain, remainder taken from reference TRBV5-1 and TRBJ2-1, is KAGVTQTPRYLIKTRGQQVTLSCSPISGHRSVSWYQQTPGQGLQFLFEYFSETQRNKGNFPGRFSGRQFSNSRSEMNVSTLELGDSALYLCASSFRGLAVHNEQFFGPGTRLTVL.